Detailed here is one T cell receptor (beta chain). The same CDR3 is also encoded by other DNA sequences in this sample. The data derive from a study of blood T cell repertoires in COVID-19. Across the whole study: Some COVID-19 samples were acute and others convalescent; all came from the United States, Italy and Spain. PBMCs, B-cell-depleted T cells, or T cells provided the cDNA or gDNA that made up the material.

The V end lost 6 bases, the J end lost 0 bases, and 12 bases lay between the germline ends. The CDR3 sequence is 14 residues long. Germline lookup yields CDR1 SQVTM and CDR2 ANQGSEA. The table came from immunoSEQ multiplex PCR; TCRdb's copy has only in-frame clones and leaves some out. Among about 90,000 clones listed, approximately 86% were seen once. The chain uses TRBV29-1 and TRBJ1-3, with a possible D match to TRBD1 (6 bases). The receptor's source is a man aged 50 to 60 with acute or convalescent COVID-19. Sequenced material: peripheral blood. CDR3 amino acids: CSVGDTSSGNTIYF. In nucleotides, the CDR3 is TGCAGCGTGGGGGACACTAGCTCTGGAAACACCATATATTTT.